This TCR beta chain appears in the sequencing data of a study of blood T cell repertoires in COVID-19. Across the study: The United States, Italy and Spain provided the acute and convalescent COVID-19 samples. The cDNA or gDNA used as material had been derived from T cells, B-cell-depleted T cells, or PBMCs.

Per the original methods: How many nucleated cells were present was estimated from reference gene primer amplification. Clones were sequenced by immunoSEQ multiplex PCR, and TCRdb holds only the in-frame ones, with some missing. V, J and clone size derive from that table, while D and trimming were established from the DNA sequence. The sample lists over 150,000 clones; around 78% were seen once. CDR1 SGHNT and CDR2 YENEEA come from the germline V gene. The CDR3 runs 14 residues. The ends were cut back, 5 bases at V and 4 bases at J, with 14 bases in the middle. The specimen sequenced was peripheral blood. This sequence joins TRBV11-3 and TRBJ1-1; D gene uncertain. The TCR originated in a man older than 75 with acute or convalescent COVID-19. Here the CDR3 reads CASSIGREGTEAFF. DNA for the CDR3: TGTGCCAGCAGCATCGGACGGGAGGGCACTGAAGCTTTCTTT.